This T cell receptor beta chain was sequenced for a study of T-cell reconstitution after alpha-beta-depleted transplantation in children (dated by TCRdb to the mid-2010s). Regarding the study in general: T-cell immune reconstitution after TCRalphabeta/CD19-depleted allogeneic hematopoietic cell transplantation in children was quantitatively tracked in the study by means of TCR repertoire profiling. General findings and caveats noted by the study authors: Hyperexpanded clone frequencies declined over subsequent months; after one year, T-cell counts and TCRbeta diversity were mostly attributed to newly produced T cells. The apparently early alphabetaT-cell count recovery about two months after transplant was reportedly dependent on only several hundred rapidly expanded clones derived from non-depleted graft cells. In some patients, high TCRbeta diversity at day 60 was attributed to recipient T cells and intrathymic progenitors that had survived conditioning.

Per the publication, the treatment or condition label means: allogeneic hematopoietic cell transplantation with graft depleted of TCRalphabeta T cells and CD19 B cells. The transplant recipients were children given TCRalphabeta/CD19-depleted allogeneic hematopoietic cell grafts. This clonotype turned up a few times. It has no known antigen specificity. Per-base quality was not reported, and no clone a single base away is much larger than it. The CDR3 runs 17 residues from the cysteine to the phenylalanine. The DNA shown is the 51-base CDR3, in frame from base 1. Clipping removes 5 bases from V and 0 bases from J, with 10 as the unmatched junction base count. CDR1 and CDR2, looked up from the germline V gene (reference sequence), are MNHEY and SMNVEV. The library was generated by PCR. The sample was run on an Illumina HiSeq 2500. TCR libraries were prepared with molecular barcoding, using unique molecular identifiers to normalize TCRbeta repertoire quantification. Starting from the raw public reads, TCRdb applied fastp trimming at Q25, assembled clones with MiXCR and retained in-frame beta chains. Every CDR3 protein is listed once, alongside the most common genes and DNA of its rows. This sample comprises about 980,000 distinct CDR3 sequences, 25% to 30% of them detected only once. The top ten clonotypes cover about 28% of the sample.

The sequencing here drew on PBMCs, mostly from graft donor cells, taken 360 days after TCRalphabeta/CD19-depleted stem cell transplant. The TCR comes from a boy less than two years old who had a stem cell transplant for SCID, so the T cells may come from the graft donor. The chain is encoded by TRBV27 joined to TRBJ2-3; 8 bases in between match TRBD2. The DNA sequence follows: TGTGCCAGCAGTCACGTTGTGGTAGCGGGGAGCACAGATACGCAGTATTTT. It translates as CASSHVVVAGSTDTQYF.